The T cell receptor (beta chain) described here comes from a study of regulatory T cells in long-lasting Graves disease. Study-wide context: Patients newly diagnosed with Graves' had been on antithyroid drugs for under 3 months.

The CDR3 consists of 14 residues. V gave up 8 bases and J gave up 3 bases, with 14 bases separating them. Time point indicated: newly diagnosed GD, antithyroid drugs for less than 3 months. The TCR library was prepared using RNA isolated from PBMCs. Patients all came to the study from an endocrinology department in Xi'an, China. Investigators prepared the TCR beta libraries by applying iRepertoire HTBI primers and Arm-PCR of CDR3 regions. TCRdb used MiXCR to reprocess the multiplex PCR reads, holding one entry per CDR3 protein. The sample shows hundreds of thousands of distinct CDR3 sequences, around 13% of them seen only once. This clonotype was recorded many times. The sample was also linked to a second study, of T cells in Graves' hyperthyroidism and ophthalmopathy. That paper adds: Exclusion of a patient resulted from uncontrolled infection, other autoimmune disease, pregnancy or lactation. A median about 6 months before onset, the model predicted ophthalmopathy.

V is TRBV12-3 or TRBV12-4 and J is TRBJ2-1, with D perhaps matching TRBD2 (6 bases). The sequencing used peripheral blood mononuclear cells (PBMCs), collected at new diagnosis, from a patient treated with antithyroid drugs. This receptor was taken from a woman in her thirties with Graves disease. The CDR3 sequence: CASGLAAIYNEQFF. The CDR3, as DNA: TGTGCCAGCGGGTTAGCGGCAATCTACAATGAGCAGTTCTTC.